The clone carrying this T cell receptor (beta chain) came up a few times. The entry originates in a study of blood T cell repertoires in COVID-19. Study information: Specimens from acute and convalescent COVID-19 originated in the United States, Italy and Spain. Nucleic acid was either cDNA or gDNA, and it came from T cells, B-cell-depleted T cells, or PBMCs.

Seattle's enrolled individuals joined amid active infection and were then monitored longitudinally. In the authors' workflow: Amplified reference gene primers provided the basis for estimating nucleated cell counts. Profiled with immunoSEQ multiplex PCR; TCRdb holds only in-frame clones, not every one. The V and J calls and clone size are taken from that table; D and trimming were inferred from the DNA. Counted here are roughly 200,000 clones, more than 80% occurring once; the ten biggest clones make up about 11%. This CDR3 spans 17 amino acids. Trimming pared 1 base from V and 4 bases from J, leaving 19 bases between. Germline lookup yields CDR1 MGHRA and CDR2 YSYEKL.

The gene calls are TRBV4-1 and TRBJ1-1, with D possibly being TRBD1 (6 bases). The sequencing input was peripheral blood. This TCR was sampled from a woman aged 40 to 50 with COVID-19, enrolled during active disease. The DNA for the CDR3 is TGCGCCAGCAGCCAAGGGGTCACCGGGACAACGGGCACTGAAGCTTTCTTT. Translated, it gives CASSQGVTGTTGTEAFF.